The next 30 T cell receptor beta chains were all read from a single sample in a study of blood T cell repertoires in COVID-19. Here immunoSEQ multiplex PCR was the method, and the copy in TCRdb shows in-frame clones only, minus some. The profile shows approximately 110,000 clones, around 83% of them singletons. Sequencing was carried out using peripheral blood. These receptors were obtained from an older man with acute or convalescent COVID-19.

CDR3 DNA: TGCGCCAGCAGCTTGGCAGGGGGCAGCGCCTACGAGCAGTACTTC. This encodes CASSLAGGSAYEQYF. The chain carries TRBV5-1 and TRBJ2-7, with 8 bases that match TRBD1. V lost 0 bases, J lost 2 bases, and 4 bases stayed unmatched. In germline, CDR1 is SGHRS, CDR2 YFSETQ. This CDR3 is built from 15 residues.

The chain's CDR3 is CASGLGQVNTEAFF. As DNA, the CDR3 is TGTGCTAGTGGTTTGGGACAGGTTAACACTGAAGCTTTCTTT. This rearrangement joins TRBV12-5 to TRBJ1-1; TRBD1 might be the D (6 bases). Germline V gene sequence: CDR1 LGHNT, CDR2 FRNRAP. V lost 1 base and J 2 bases, leaving 8 bases between the germline ends. CDR3 length: 14 residues.

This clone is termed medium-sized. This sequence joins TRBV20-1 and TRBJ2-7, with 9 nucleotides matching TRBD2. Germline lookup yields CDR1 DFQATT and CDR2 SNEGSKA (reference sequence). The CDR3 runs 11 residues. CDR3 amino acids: CSPTSGHEQYF. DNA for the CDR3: TGCAGCCCGACTAGCGGTCACGAGCAGTACTTC.

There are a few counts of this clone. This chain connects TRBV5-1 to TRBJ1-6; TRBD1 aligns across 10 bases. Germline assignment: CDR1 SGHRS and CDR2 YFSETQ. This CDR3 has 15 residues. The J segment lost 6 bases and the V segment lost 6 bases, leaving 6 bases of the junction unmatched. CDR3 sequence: CASTSGQGVNSPLHF. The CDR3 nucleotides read TGCGCCAGCACATCCGGACAGGGGGTTAATTCACCCCTCCACTTT.

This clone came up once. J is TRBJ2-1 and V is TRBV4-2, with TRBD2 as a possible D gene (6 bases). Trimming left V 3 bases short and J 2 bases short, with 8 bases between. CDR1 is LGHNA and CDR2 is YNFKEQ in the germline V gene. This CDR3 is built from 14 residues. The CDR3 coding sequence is TGTGCCAGCAGCCACGGGGGTACCTACAATGAGCAGTTCTTC. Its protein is CASSHGGTYNEQFF.

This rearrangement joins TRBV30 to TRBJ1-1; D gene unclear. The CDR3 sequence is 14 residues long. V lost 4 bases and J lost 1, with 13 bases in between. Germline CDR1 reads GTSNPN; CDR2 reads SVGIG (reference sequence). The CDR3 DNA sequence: TGTGCCTGGAAACCGTTTACAGAGAACACTGAAGCTTTCTTT. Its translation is CAWKPFTENTEAFF.

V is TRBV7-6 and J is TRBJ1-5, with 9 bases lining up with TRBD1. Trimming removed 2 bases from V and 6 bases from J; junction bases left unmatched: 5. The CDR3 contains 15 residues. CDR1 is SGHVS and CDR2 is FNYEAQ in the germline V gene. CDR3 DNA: TGTGCCAGCAGCTTACGACAGGGGGGGCTTCAGCCCCAGCATTTT. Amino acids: CASSLRQGGLQPQHF.

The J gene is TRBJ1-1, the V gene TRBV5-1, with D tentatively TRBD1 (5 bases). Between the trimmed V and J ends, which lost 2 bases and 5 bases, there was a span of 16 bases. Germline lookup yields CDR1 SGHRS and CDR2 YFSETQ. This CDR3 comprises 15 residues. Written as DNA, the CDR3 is TGCGCCAGCAGCTTATTAGGGGAGGTCATGACTGAAGCTTTCTTT. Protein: CASSLLGEVMTEAFF. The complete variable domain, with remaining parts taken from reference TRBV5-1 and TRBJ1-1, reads KAGVTQTPRYLIKTRGQQVTLSCSPISGHRSVSWYQQTPGQGLQFLFEYFSETQRNKGNFPGRFSGRQFSNSRSEMNVSTLELGDSALYLCASSLLGEVMTEAFFGQGTRLTVV.

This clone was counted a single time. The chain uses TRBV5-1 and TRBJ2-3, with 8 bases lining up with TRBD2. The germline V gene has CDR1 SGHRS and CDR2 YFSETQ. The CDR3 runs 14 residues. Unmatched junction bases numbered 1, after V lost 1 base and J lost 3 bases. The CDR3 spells CASSLIAGTDTQYF. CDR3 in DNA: TGCGCCAGCAGCTTGATAGCGGGAACAGATACGCAGTATTTT.

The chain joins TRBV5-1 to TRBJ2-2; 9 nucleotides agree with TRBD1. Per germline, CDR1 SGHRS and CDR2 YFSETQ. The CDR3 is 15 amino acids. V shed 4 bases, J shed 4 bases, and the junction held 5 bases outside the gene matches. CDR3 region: CASSGTGRLTGELFF. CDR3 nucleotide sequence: TGCGCCAGCAGCGGGACAGGGAGGCTCACCGGGGAGCTGTTTTTT.

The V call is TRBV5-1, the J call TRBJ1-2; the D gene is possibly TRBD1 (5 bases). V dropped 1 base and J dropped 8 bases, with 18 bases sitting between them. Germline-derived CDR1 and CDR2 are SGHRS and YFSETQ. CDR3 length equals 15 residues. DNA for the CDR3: TGCGCCAGCAGCTTGACCGGGAGATCGGGGGAAGGCTACACCTTC. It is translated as CASSLTGRSGEGYTF.

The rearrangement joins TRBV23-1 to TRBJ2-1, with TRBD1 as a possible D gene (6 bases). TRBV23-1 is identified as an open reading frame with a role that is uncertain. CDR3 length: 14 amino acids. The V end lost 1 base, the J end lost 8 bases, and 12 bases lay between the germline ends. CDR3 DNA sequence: TGCGCCAGCAGTCAATGGGACACCCTCGATGAGCAGTTCTTC. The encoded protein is CASSQWDTLDEQFF.

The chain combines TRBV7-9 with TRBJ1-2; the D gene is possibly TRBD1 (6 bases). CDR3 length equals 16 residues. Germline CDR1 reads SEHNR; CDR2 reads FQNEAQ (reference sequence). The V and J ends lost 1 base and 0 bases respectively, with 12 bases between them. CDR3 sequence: CASSLDDRLTNYGYTF. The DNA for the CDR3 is TGTGCCAGCAGCTTAGACGACAGGTTAACTAACTATGGCTACACCTTC.

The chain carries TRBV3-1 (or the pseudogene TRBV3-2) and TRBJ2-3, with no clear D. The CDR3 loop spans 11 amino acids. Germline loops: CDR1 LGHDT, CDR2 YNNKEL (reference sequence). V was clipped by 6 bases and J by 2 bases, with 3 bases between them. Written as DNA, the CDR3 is TGTGCCAGCAGTCACACAGATACGCAGTATTTT. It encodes CASSHTDTQYF.

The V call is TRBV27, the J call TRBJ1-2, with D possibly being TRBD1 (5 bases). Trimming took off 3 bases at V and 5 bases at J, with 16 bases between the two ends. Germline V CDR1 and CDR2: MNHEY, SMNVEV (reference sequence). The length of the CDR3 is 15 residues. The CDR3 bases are TGTGCCAGCAGTTTTCTTAGGGCAGGGAAATATGGCTACACCTTC. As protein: CASSFLRAGKYGYTF.

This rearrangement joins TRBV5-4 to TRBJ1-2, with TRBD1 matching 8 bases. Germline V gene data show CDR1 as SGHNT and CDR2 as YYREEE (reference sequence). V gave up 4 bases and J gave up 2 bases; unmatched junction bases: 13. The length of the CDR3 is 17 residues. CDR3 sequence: CASSPGQGRGINYGYTF. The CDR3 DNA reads TGTGCCAGCAGCCCCGGACAGGGCAGAGGGATCAACTATGGCTACACCTTC.

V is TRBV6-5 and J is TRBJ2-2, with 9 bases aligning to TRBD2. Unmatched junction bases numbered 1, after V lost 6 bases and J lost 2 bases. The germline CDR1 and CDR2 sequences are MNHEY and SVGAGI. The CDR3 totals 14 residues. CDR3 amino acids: CASRTSGNTGELFF. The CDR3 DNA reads TGTGCCAGCAGGACTAGCGGTAACACCGGGGAGCTGTTTTTT.

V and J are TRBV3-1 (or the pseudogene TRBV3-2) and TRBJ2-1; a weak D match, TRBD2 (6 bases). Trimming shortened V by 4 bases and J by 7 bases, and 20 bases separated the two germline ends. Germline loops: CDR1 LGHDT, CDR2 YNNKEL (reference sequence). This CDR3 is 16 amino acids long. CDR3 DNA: TGTGCCAGCAGCCCCAGATTGGCGGGACGCCGGAATGAGCAGTTCTTC. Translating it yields CASSPRLAGRRNEQFF.

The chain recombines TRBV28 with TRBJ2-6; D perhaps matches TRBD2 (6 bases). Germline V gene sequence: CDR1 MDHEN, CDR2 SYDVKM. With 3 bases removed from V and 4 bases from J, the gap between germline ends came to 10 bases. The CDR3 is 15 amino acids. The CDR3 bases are TGTGCCAGCAGTTTCGGGGGAACCGGGGCCAACGTCCTGACTTTC. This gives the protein CASSFGGTGANVLTF.

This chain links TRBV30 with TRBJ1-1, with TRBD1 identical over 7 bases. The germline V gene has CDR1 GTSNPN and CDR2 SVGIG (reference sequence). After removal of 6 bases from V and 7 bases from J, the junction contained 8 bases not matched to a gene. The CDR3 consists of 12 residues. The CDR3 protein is CACQTGRFEAFF. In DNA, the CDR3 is TGTGCCTGTCAGACAGGGAGGTTTGAAGCTTTCTTT.

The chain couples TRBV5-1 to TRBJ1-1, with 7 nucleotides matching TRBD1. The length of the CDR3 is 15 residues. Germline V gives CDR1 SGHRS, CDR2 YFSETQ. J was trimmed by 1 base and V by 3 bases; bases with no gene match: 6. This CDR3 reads CASSWLGTANTEAFF. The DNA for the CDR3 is TGCGCCAGCAGCTGGCTGGGGACAGCGAACACTGAAGCTTTCTTT.

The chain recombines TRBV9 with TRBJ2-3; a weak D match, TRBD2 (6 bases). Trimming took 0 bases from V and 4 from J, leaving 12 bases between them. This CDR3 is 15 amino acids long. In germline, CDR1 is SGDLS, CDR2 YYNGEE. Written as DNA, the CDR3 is TGTGCCAGCAGCGTAGCGGGAGACAAGGCAGATACGCAGTATTTT. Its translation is CASSVAGDKADTQYF.

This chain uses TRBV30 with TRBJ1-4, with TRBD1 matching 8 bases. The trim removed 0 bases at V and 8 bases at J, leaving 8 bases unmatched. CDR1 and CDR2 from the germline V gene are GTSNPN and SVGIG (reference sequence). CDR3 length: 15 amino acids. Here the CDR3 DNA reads TGTGCCTGGAGTGTAGTTCAGGGGGCGAAGGAAAAACTGTTTTTT. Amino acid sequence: CAWSVVQGAKEKLFF. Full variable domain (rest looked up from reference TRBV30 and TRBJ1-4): SQTIHQWPATLVQPVGSPLSLECTVEGTSNPNLYWYRQAAGRGLQLLFYSVGIGQISSEVPQNLSASRPQDRQFILSSKKLLLSDSGFYLCAWSVVQGAKEKLFFGSGTQLSVL.

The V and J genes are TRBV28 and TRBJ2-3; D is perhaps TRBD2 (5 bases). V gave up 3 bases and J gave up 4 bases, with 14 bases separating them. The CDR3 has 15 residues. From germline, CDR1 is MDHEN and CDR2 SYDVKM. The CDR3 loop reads CASSFRGLASDTQYF. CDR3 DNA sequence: TGTGCCAGCAGTTTTCGCGGGCTTGCATCAGATACGCAGTATTTT. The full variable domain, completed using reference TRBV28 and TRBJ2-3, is DVKVTQSSRYLVKRTGEKVFLECVQDMDHENMFWYRQDPGLGLRLIYFSYDVKMKEKGDIPEGYSVSREKKERFSLILESASTNQTSMYLCASSFRGLASDTQYFGPGTRLTVL.

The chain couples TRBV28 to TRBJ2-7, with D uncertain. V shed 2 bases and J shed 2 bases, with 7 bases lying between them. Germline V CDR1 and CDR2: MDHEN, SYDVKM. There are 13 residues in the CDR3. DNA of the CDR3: TGTGCCAGCAGTTTAGTCAGTACCTACGAGCAGTACTTC. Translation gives CASSLVSTYEQYF.

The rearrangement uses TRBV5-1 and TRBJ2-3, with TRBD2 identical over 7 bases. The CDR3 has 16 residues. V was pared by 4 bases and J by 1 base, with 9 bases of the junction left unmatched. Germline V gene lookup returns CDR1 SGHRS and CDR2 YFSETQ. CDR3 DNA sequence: TGCGCCAGCAGCCCTAGTCGTCGGGGGGGCACAGATACGCAGTATTTT. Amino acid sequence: CASSPSRRGGTDTQYF.

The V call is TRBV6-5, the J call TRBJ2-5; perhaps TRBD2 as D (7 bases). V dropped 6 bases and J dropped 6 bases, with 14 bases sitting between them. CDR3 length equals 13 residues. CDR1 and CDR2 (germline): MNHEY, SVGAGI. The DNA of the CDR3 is TGTGCCAGCAGACCGGGGGGCGATCAGACCCAGTACTTC. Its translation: CASRPGGDQTQYF.

DNA for the CDR3: TGTGCCAGCAGCCCCCCTGCGGTTACGGGGACCCAGTACTTC. Encoded protein: CASSPPAVTGTQYF. This chain uses TRBV7-9 with TRBJ2-5; D unclear. This CDR3 is 14 amino acids long. Trimming took 5 bases from V and 7 from J, leaving 17 bases between them. Per germline, CDR1 SEHNR and CDR2 FQNEAQ (reference sequence).

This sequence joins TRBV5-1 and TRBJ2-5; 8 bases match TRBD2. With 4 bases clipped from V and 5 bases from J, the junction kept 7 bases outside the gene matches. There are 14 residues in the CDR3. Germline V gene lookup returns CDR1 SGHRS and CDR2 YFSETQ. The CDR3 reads CASSPGRGGETQYF. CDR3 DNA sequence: TGCGCCAGCAGCCCGGGACGGGGGGGCGAGACCCAGTACTTC.

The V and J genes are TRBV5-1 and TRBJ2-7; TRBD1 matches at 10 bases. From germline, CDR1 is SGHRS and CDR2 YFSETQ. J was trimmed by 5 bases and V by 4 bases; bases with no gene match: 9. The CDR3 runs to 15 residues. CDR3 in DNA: TGCGCCAGCAGCGCCCTGACAGGGGGCATAAACGAGCAGTACTTC. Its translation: CASSALTGGINEQYF.